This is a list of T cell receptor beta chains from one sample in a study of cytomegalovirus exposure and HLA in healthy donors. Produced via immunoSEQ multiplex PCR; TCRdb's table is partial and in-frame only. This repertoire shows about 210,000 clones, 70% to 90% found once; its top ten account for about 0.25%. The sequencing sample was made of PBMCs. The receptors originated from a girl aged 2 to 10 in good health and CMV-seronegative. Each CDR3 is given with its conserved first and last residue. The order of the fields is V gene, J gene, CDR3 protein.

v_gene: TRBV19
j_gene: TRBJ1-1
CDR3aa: CASSWQGDTEAFF

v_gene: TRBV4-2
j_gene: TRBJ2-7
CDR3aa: CASSQDTAGGPYEQYF

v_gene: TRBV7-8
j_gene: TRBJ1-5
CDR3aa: CASSLGQGINQPQHF

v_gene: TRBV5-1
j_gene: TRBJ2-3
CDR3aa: CASSIRQGTTDTQYF

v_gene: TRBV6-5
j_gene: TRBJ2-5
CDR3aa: CASRLGTGGGETQYF

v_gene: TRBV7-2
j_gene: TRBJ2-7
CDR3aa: CASSFRDRGSYEQYF

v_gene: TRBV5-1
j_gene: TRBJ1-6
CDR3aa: CASSLEHGEPLHF

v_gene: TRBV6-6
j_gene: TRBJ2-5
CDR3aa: CVSSWAGASETQYF

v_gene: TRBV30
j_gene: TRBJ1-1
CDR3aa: CAYHRGLNTEAFF

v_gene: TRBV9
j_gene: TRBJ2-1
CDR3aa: CASSVRLAGAGEQFF

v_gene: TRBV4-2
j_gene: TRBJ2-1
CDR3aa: CASSQGGVAGYNEQFF

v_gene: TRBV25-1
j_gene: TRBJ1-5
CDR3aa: CASSTQGAGNQPQHF

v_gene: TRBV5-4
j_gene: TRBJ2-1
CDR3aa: CASSTRTSGTEGEQFF

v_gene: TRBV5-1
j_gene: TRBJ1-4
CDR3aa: CASSWTGVGEKLFF

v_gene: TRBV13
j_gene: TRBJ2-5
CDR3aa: CASSSSGRSGVEETQYF

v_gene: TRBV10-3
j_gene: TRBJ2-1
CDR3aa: CAISPGTRNNEQFF

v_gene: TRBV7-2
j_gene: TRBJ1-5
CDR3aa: CASSLAPGGQPQHF

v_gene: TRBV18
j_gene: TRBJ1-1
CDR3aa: CASSVDRGHTEAFF

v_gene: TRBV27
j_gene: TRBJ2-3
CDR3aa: CASRPSGLAGVRTDTQYF

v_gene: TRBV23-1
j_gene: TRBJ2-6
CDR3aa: CASSQTGTRKASGANVLTF

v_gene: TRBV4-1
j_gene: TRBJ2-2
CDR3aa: CASSHTRQKTSGPTGELFF

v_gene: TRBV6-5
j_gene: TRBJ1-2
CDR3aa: CASRRGRGGYTF

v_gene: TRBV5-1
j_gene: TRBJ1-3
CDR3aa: CASSLGTGIKTGNTIYF

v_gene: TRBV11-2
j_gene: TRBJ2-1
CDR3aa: CASSLRGIDEQFF

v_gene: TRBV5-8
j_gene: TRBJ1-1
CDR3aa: CASSPSPLGQGNTEAFF

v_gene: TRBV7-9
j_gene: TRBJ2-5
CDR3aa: CASSLVPLGGQTKETQYF

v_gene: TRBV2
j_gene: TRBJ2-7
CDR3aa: CASSGLAGVREQYF

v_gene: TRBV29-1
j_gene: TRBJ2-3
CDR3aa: CSVDIASGRWSDTQYF

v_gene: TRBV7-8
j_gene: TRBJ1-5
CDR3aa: CASSSDSAGDLPYSNQPQHF

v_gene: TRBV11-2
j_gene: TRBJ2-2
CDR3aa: CASSLSGLNTGELFF

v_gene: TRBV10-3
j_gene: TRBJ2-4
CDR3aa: CAISPGLAKNIQYF

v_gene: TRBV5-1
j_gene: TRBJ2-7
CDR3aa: CASSLEGGGYEQYF

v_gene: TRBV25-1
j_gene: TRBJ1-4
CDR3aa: CASRPEGEEKLFF

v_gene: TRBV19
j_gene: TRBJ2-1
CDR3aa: CASSIFGGGTSGIYNEQFF

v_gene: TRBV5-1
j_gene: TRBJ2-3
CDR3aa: CASSPDSPNTDTQYF

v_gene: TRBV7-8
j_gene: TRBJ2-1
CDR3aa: CASSLAVGQGVWIEQFF

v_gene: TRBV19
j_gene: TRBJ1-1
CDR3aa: CASSSQYTEAFF

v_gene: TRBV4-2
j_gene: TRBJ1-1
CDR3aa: CASSQDRDTEAFF

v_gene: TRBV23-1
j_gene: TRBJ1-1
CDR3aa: CASSPKPTGLEAFF

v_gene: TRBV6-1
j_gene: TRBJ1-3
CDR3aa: CASTERGTGNTIYF

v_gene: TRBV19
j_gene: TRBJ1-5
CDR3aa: CASSTGEGQPQHF

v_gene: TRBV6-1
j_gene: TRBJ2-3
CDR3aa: CASSGYRADTQYF

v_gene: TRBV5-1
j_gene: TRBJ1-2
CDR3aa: CASSLERGTNGYTF

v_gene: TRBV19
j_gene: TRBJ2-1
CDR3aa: CASSIITSWEQFF

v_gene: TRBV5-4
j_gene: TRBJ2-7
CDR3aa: CASSLAASSGSYEQYF